This is a list of T cell receptor beta chains from one sample in a study of CD8+CD57+ T cells in acquired aplastic anemia. TCRdb itself ran the reads through MiXCR, one entry per CDR3 protein. The sample lists about 150,000 distinct CDR3 sequences; about 48% were seen once. The source material was sorted CD4+, CD8+, or CD8+CD57+ T cells (not recorded which) from PBMCs. These receptors were taken from a human donor with aplastic anemia. Each CDR3 is given with its conserved first and last residue. Fields, in order: D gene, J gene, clone size, V gene, CDR3 protein, CDR3 DNA. The D gene is left open where the match is weak. Only some rows state a clone size, as once, few, many or a class for expanded clones.

TRBD1 | TRBJ2-5 | - | TRBV2 | CASSEDRAQETQYF | TGTGCCAGCAGCGAAGACAGGGCCCAAGAGACCCAGTACTTC
TRBD1 | TRBJ2-7 | - | TRBV5-1 | CASSLAGGVSYEQYF | TGCGCCAGCAGCTTGGCAGGGGGCGTTTCCTACGAGCAGTACTTC
- | TRBJ1-2 | - | TRBV14 | CASSLGHVYGYTF | TGTGCCAGCAGCCTCGGACATGTCTATGGCTACACCTTC
- | TRBJ2-3 | - | TRBV19 | CASSIGGPTDTQYF | TGTGCCAGTAGTATAGGTGGGCCCACAGATACGCAGTATTTT
TRBD1 | TRBJ1-5 | many | TRBV12-3/TRBV12-4 | CASSLGGGQDGQPQHF | TGTGCCAGCAGTTTAGGAGGGGGACAGGATGGTCAGCCCCAGCATTTT
TRBD1 | TRBJ2-3 | - | TRBV6-4 | CASSGTGHTDTQYF | TGTGCCAGCAGTGGGACAGGGCACACAGATACGCAGTATTTT
- | TRBJ2-2 | - | TRBV10-3 | CAISGGELFF | TGTGCCATCAGTGGAGGGGAGCTGTTTTTT
TRBD1 | TRBJ2-5 | - | TRBV7-9 | CASSYQQGWRETQYF | TGTGCCAGCAGCTACCAACAGGGGTGGAGAGAGACCCAGTACTTC
TRBD1 | TRBJ2-1 | once | TRBV24-1 | CATSDWTGGGEQFF | TGTGCCACCAGTGATTGGACAGGGGGCGGTGAGCAGTTCTTC
TRBD1 | TRBJ1-4 | - | TRBV4-1 | CASSQVDRDEKLFF | TGCGCCAGCAGCCAGGTGGACAGGGATGAAAAACTGTTTTTT
TRBD1 | TRBJ1-6 | - | TRBV7-8 | CASSSSGQSSPLHF | TGTGCCAGCAGCTCCTCGGGACAGAGTTCACCCCTCCACTTT
- | TRBJ2-5 | - | TRBV12-3/TRBV12-4 | CASSRDGRMETQYF | TGTGCCAGCAGTCGAGATGGGAGGATGGAGACCCAGTACTTC
- | TRBJ1-6 | - | TRBV7-2 | CASSLELTPLHF | TGTGCCAGCAGCTTAGAGCTAACACCCCTCCACTTT
- | TRBJ1-2 | - | TRBV15 | CATSRAGGRDYGYTF | TGTGCCACCAGCAGAGCTGGCGGGCGCGACTATGGCTACACCTTC
- | TRBJ2-1 | few | TRBV24-1 | CATSERDREWSEQFF | TGTGCCACCAGTGAGCGGGACCGAGAGTGGAGTGAGCAGTTCTTC
- | TRBJ1-5 | many | TRBV5-8 | CASSLGTDQPQHF | TGTGCCAGCAGCTTGGGTACAGATCAGCCCCAGCATTTT
- | TRBJ2-3 | few | TRBV6-5 | CASAFRQTSTDTQYF | TGTGCCAGCGCCTTTCGGCAAACTAGCACAGATACGCAGTATTTT
- | TRBJ1-2 | many | TRBV5-1 | CASSPDGDGYTF | TGCGCCAGCAGCCCGGACGGAGATGGCTACACCTTC
TRBD2 | TRBJ2-4 | few | TRBV11-2 | CASSLEGLAGGLAKNIQYF | TGTGCCAGCAGCTTAGAGGGGCTAGCGGGGGGGCTAGCCAAAAACATTCAGTACTTC
TRBD2 | TRBJ2-7 | - | TRBV12-5 | CASGFGTTNEQYF | TGTGCTAGTGGTTTCGGGACTACCAACGAGCAGTACTTC
- | TRBJ1-2 | - | TRBV12-3/TRBV12-4 | CASSHSTGPEDGYTF | TGTGCCAGCAGTCACTCTACGGGCCCAGAAGATGGCTACACCTTC
- | TRBJ2-1 | - | TRBV19 | CASSMSSYEQFF | TGTGCCAGTAGTATGAGCAGCTACGAGCAGTTCTTC
TRBD1 | TRBJ2-7 | few | TRBV7-2 | CASSLSGTGGSEQYF | TGTGCCAGCAGCCTATCCGGCACAGGGGGAAGCGAGCAGTACTTC
TRBD1 | TRBJ1-4 | many | TRBV15 | CATSSHVTGADEKLFF | TGTGCCACCAGCTCTCACGTGACAGGGGCGGATGAAAAACTGTTTTTT
- | TRBJ1-1 | - | TRBV7-7 | CASSSKEDTEAFF | TGTGCCAGCAGCTCCAAGGAGGACACTGAAGCTTTCTTT
TRBD2 | TRBJ2-3 | many | TRBV29-1 | CSVFPTSGVTDTQYF | TGCAGCGTTTTTCCGACTAGCGGGGTCACAGATACGCAGTATTTT
- | TRBJ2-1 | many | TRBV10-1 | CASSESGGYEQFF | TGCGCCAGCAGTGAGTCAGGAGGCTATGAGCAGTTCTTC
- | TRBJ2-3 | few | TRBV7-9 | CASSLGFTDTQYF | TGTGCCAGCAGCTTAGGGTTCACAGATACGCAGTATTTT
TRBD2 | TRBJ2-7 | - | TRBV20-1 | CSASTSGVTLEQYF | TGCAGTGCTTCGACTAGCGGGGTGACTCTCGAGCAGTACTTC
TRBD2 | TRBJ2-1 | once | TRBV10-3 | CAIRGTSGGDNERFF | TGTGCCATCAGGGGGACTAGCGGGGGGGACAATGAGCGGTTCTTC
- | TRBJ1-2 | many | TRBV6-2/TRBV6-3 | CASRDGQYYGYTF | TGTGCCAGCAGAGACGGACAGTACTATGGCTACACCTTC
- | TRBJ2-3 | - | TRBV11-2 | CASSFESVGRWKSTDTQYF | TGTGCCAGCAGCTTCGAGTCCGTGGGGAGGTGGAAATCCACAGATACGCAGTATTTT